This is a list of T cell receptor beta chains from one sample in a study of blood T cell repertoires in COVID-19. Clones were sequenced by immunoSEQ multiplex PCR, and TCRdb holds only the in-frame ones, with some missing. The table records under 200,000 clones, approximately 85% of them present only once. Sequenced: peripheral blood. These receptors were taken from a woman older than 75 with acute or convalescent COVID-19. Each CDR3 is given with its conserved first and last residue. Fields, in order: D gene, clone size, J gene, V gene, CDR3 protein, CDR3 DNA. The D gene is left open where the match is weak. Where a row states a size, it is once, few, many or the class of an expanded clone; other rows omit it.

>TRBD2|NA|TRBJ2-2|TRBV9
CASSVAAGVGTGELFF
TGTGCCAGCAGCGTAGCTGCGGGGGTCGGCACCGGGGAGCTGTTTTTT
>NA|few|TRBJ1-2|TRBV7-9
CASSRQLANYGYTF
TGTGCCAGCAGCCGACAGCTAGCTAACTATGGCTACACCTTC
>TRBD2|NA|TRBJ2-7|TRBV5-6
CASSPPQRGTTYEQYF
TGTGCCAGCAGCCCCCCTCAGCGGGGGACGACCTACGAGCAGTACTTC
>NA|NA|TRBJ1-1|TRBV3-1/TRBV3-2
CASSQGPDSYEAFF
TGTGCCAGCAGCCAAGGGCCGGACAGCTATGAAGCTTTCTTT
>NA|NA|TRBJ2-7|TRBV2
CASSVFRGPYEQYF
TGTGCCAGCAGTGTATTTAGGGGTCCCTACGAGCAGTACTTC
>NA|NA|TRBJ1-4|TRBV7-2
CASSSQHRATNEKLFF
TGTGCCAGCAGCTCCCAACACAGAGCAACTAATGAAAAACTGTTTTTT
>NA|NA|TRBJ1-6|TRBV7-2
CASSLWRGRDSPLHF
TGTGCCAGCAGCTTATGGCGGGGGCGGGATTCACCCCTCCACTTT
>NA|NA|TRBJ2-3|TRBV5-4
CASSLYLGPDTQYF
TGTGCCAGCAGCTTGTACCTTGGGCCAGATACGCAGTATTTT
>TRBD1|NA|TRBJ2-2|TRBV2
CASNRDRGRGELFF
TGTGCCAGCAATAGGGACAGGGGGCGAGGGGAGCTGTTTTTT
>TRBD1|once|TRBJ1-2|TRBV6-1
CASSENRGYGYTF
TGTGCCAGCAGTGAAAACAGGGGCTATGGCTACACCTTC